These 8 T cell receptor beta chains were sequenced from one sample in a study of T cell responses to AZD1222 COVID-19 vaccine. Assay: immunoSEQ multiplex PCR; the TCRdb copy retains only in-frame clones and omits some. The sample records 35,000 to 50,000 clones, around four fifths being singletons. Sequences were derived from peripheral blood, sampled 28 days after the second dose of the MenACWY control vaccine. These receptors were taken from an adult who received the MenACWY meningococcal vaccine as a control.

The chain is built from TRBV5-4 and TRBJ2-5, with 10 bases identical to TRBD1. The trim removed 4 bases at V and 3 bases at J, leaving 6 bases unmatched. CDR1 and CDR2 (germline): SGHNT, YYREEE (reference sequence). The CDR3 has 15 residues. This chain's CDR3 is CASSRGQGLEETQYF. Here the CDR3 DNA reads TGTGCCAGCAGCCGGGGACAGGGGTTGGAAGAGACCCAGTACTTC.

Here the CDR3 DNA reads TGTGCCAGCAGCTACGGGGGACAGGGTCAGCTAGGGCTGTTTTTT. Its protein is CASSYGGQGQLGLFF. This chain links TRBV5-6 with TRBJ1-4; 9 bases match TRBD1. CDR1 and CDR2 (germline): SGHDT, YYEEEE. This CDR3 region has 15 residues. J gave up 14 bases and V 3 bases, and 14 bases lay outside the gene matches. The entire variable domain, with the rest obtained from reference TRBV5-6 and TRBJ1-4, is as follows: DAGVTQSPTHLIKTRGQQVTLRCSPKSGHDTVSWYQQALGQGPQFIFQYYEEEERQRGNFPDRFSGHQFPNYSSELNVNALLLGDSALYLCASSYGGQGQLGLFFGSGTQLSVL.

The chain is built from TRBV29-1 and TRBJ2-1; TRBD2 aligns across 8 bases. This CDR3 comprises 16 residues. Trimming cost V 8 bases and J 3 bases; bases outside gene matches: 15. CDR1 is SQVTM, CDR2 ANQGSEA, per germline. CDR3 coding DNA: TGCAGCTTTCTGGGAGTAGCGGGATTAAACTACAATGAGCAGTTCTTC. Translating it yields CSFLGVAGLNYNEQFF.

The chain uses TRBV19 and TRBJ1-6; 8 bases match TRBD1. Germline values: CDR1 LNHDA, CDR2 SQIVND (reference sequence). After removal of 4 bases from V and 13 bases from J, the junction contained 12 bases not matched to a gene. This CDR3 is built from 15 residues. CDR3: CASSNPGTGGDPLHF. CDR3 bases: TGTGCCAGTAGTAATCCCGGGACAGGTGGAGATCCCCTCCACTTT.

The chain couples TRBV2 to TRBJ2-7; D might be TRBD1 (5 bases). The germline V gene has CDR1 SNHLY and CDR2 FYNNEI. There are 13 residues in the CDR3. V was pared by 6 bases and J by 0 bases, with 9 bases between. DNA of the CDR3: TGTGCCAGCAGGACAGTCCGCTCCTACGAGCAGTACTTC. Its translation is CASRTVRSYEQYF.

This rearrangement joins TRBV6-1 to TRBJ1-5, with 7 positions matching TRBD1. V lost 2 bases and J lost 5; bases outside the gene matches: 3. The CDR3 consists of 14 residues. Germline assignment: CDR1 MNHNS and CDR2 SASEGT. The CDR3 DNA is TGTGCCAGCAGTGAACCGGGACAGTATCAGCCCCAGCATTTT. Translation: CASSEPGQYQPQHF.

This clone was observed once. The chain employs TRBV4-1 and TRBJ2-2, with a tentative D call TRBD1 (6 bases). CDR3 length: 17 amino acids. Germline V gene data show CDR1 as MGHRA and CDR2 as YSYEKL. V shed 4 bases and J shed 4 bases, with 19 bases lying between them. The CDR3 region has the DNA TGCGCCAGCAGCCGACAGGCCAGGGGAAGCGGCACCGGGGAGCTGTTTTTT. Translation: CASSRQARGSGTGELFF.

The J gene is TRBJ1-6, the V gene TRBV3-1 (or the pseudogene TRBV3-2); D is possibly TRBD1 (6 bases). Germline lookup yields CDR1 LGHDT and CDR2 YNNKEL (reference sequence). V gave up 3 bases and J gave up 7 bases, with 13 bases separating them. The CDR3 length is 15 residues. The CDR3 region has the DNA TGTGCCAGCAGCCAGCTGGACAGCAACAATTCACCCCTCCACTTT. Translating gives CASSQLDSNNSPLHF.